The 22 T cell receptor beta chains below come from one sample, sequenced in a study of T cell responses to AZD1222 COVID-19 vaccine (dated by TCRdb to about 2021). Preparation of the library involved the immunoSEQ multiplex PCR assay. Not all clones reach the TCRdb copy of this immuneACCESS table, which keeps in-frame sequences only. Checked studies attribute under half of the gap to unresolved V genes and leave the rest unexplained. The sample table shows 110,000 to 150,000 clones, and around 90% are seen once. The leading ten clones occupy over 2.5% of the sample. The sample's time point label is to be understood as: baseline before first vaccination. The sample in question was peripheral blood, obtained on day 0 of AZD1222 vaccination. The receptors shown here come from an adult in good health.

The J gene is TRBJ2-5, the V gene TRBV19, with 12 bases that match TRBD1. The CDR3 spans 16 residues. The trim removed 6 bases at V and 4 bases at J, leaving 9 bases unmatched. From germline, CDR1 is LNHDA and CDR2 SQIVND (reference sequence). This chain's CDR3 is CASSPGDRGLRETQYF. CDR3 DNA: TGTGCCAGTAGCCCTGGGGACAGGGGGCTAAGAGAGACCCAGTACTTC.

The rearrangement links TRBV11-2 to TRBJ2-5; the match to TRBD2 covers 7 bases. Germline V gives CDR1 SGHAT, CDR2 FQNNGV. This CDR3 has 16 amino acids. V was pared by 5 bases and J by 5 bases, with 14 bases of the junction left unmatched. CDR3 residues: CASSRVWAGEGETQYF. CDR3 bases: TGTGCCAGCAGCCGCGTATGGGCGGGGGAGGGTGAGACCCAGTACTTC. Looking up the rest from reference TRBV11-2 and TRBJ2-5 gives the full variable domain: EAGVAQSPRYKIIEKRQSVAFWCNPISGHATLYWYQQILGQGPKLLIQFQNNGVVDDSQLPKDRFSAERLKGVDSTLKIQPAKLEDSAVYLCASSRVWAGEGETQYFGPGTRLLVL.

Here the CDR3 reads CASSFLLSVEAFF. The CDR3 DNA reads as TGTGCCAGTAGTTTCCTTCTCAGTGTAGAAGCTTTCTTT. The chain carries TRBV19 and TRBJ1-1, with no clear D. This CDR3 region has 13 residues. V was shortened by 5 bases and J by 8 bases, with 15 bases between the two germline ends. Germline assignment: CDR1 LNHDA and CDR2 SQIVND (reference sequence).

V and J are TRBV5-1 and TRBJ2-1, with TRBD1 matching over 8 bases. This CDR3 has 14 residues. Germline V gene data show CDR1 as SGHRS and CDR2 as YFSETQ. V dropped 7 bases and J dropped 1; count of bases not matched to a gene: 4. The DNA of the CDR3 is TGCGCCAGCGGTTGGACAGGGTCCTACAATGAGCAGTTCTTC. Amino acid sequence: CASGWTGSYNEQFF.

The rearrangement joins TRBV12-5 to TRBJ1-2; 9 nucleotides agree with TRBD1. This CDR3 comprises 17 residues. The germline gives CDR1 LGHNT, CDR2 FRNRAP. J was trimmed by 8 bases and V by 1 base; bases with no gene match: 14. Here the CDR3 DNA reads TGTGCTAGTGGTTTGGCTACCCTCCGCGACAGGGGGAACGGCTACACCTTC. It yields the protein CASGLATLRDRGNGYTF.

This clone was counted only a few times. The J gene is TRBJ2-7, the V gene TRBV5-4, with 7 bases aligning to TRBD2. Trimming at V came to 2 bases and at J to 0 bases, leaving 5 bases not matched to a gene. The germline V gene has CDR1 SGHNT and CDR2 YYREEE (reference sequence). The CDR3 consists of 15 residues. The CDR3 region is CASSFGGFSSYEQYF. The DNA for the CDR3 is TGTGCCAGCAGCTTCGGGGGGTTTAGCTCCTACGAGCAGTACTTC.

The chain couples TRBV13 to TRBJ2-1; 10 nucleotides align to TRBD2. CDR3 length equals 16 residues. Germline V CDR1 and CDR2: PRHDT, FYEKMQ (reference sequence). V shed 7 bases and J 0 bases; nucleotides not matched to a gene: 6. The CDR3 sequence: CASKRGGYSSYNEQFF. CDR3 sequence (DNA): TGTGCCAGCAAGCGGGGGGGATACAGCTCCTACAATGAGCAGTTCTTC.

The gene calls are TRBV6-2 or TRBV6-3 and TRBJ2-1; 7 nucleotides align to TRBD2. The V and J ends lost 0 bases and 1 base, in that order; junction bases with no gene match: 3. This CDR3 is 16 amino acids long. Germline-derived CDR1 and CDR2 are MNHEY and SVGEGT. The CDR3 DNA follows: TGTGCCAGCAGTTACTCCAGCGGGAAATCCTACAATGAGCAGTTCTTC. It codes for CASSYSSGKSYNEQFF.

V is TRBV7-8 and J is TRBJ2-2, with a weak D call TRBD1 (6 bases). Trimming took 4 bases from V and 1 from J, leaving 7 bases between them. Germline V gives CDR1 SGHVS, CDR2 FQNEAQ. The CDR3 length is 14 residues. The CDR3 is CASSYRVNTGELFF. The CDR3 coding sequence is TGTGCCAGCAGCTACAGGGTGAACACCGGGGAGCTGTTTTTT.

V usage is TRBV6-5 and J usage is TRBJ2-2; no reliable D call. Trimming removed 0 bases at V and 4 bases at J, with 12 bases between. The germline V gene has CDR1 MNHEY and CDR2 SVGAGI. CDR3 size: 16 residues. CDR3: CASSYSKGFSTGELFF. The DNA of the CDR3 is TGTGCCAGCAGTTACTCGAAGGGATTTTCCACCGGGGAGCTGTTTTTT.

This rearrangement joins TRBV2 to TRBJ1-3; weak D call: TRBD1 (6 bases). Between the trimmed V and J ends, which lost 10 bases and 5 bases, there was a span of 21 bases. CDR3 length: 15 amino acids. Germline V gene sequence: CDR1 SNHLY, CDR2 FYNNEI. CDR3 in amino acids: CAIVVPGGGRNTIYF. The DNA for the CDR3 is TGTGCCATCGTAGTACCCGGGGGGGGCCGAAACACCATATATTTT.

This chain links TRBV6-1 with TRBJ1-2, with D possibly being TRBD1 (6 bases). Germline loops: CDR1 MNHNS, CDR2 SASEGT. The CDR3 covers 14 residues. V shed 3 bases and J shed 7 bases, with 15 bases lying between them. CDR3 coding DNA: TGTGCCAGCAGTGATTTAAGGCAGGGGCTTGGCTACACCTTC. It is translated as CASSDLRQGLGYTF.

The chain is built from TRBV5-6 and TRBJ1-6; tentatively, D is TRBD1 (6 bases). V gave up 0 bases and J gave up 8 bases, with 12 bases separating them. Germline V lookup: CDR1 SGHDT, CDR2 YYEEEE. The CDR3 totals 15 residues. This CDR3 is CASSLEGDWYSPLHF. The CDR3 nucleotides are TGTGCCAGCAGCTTGGAGGGGGACTGGTATTCACCCCTCCACTTT.

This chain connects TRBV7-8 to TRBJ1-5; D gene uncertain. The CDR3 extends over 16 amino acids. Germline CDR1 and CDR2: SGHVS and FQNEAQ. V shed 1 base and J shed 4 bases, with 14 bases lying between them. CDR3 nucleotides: TGTGCCAGCAGCTTAGTCCGTTATAGGATGAATCAGCCCCAGCATTTT. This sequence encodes CASSLVRYRMNQPQHF.

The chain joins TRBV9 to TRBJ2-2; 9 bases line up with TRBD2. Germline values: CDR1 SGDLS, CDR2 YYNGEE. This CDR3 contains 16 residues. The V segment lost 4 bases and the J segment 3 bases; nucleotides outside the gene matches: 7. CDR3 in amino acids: CASSPRLAGYTGELFF. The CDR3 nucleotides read TGTGCCAGCAGCCCTCGGCTAGCGGGGTACACCGGGGAGCTGTTTTTT.

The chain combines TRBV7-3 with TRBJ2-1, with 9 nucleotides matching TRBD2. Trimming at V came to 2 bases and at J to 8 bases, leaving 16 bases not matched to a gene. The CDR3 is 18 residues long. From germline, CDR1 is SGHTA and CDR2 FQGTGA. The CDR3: CASSLQVGGRAAKDEQFF. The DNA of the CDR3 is TGTGCCAGCAGCTTACAGGTGGGCGGGAGGGCCGCAAAGGATGAGCAGTTCTTC.

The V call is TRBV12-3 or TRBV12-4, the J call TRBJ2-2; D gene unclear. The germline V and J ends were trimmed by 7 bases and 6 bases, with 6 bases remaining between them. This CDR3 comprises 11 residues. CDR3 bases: TGTGCCAGCACAACGGCCGGGGAGCTGTTTTTT. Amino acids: CASTTAGELFF.

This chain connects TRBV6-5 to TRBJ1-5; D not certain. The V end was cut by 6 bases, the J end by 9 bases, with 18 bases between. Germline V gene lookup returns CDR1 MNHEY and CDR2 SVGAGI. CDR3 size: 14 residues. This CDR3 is CASRNGRTLGPQHF. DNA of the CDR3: TGTGCCAGCAGAAATGGCAGGACTCTAGGGCCCCAGCATTTT.

The CDR3 DNA sequence: TGTGCCAGCAGCTCGTTGGACAGGGGAGGCTACGAGCAGTACTTC. Translated, it gives CASSSLDRGGYEQYF. The rearrangement links TRBV11-2 to TRBJ2-7, with 9 bases aligning to TRBD1. The CDR3 runs to 15 residues. V lost 4 bases, J lost 3 bases, and 7 bases stayed unmatched. Germline CDR1 is SGHAT and CDR2 is FQNNGV.

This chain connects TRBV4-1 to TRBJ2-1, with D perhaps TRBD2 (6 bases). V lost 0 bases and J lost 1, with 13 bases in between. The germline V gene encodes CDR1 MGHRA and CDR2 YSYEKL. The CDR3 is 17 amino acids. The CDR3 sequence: CASSQELGEASYNEQFF. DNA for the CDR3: TGCGCCAGCAGCCAAGAGTTGGGGGAGGCTTCCTACAATGAGCAGTTCTTC.

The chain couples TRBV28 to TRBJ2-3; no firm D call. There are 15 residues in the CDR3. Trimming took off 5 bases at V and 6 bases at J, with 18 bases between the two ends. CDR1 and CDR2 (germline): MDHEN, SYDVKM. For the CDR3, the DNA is TGTGCCAGCAGTAGGATCGGCAAGACGAACGATACGCAGTATTTT. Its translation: CASSRIGKTNDTQYF.

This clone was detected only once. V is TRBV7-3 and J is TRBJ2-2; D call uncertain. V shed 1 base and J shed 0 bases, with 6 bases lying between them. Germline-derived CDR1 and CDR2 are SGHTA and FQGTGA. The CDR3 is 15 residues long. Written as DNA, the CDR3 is TGTGCCAGCAGCTTAAGCACGGCGAACACCGGGGAGCTGTTTTTT. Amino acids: CASSLSTANTGELFF.